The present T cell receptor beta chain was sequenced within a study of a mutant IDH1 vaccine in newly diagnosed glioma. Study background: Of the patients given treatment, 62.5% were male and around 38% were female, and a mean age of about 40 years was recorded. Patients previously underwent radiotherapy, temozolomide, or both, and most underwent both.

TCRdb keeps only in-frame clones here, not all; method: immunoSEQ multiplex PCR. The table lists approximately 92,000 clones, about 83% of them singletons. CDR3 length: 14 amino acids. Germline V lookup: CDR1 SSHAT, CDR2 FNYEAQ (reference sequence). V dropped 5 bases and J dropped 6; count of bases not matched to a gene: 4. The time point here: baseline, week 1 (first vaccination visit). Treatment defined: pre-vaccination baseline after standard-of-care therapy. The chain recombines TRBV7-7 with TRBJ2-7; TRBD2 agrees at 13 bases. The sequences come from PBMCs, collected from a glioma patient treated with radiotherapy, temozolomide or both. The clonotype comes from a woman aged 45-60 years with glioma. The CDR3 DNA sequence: TGTGCCAGCAGCCCCGGACTAGCGGGGGTCGAGCAGTACTTC. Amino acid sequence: CASSPGLAGVEQYF.